The present T cell receptor beta chain was sequenced within a study of CD8 T cells in Susac syndrome. Overall study findings and caveats: An acknowledgment was made by the study that its TCR sequencing and HLA analysis involved relatively few individuals.

Trimming took off 4 bases at V and 4 bases at J, with 14 bases between the two ends. The germline V gene encodes CDR1 SGDLS and CDR2 YYNGEE. CDR3 length: 14 residues. Multiple sclerosis controls were treatment-naive patients with stable or active relapsing-remitting disease. Negative isolation was used for CD8+ and CD4+ T cells and FACS enrichment for TEMRA cells. RNA amounts of about 0.45 to 1 ug underwent reverse transcription with random hexamers. The amplification used immunoSEQ multiplex PCR on TCR beta CDR3; it spanned 54 Vbeta and 13 Jbeta. TCRdb used MiXCR to reprocess the immunoSEQ multiplex PCR reads, holding one entry per CDR3 protein. Among tens of thousands of distinct CDR3 sequences listed, around 96% were seen once. A note on this clonotype: As yet, its antigen is unknown.

Source material: CD4+ T cells from PBMCs. The chain combines TRBV9 with TRBJ2-5; either TRBD1 or TRBD2 may fit D (5 bases each). The TCR comes from a human donor with multiple sclerosis. The CDR3 nucleotides are TGTGCCAGCAGCCCGCCCGGGGCCCCAGAGACCCAGTACTTC. Amino acids: CASSPPGAPETQYF.